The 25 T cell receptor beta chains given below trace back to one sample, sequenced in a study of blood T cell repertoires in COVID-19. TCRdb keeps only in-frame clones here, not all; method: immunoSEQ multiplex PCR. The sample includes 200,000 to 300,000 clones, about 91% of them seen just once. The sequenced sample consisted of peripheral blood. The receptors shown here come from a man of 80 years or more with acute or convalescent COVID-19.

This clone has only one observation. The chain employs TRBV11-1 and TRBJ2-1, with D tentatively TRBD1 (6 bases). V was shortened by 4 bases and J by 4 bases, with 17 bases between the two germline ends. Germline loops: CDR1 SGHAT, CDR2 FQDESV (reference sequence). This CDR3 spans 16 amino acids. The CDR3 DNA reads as TGTGCCAGCAGCTCAGGGGTGCCGGGCCTATACAATGAGCAGTTCTTC. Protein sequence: CASSSGVPGLYNEQFF.

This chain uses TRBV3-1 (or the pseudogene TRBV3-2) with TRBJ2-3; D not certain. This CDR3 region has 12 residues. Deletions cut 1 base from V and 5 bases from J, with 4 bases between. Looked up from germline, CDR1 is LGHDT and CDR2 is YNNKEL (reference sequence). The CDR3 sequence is CASSQVGDTQYF. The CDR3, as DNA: TGTGCCAGCAGCCAAGTCGGAGATACGCAGTATTTT.

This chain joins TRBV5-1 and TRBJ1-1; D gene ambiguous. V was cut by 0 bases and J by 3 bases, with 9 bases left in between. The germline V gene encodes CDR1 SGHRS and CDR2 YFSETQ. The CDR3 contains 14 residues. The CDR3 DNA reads TGCGCCAGCAGCTTGGACATCCGGGACACTGAAGCTTTCTTT. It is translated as CASSLDIRDTEAFF.

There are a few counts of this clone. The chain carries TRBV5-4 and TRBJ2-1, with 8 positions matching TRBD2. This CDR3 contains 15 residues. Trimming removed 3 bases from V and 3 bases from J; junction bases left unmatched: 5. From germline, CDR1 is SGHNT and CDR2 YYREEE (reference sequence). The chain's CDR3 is CASSSYSGNYNEQFF. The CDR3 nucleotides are TGTGCCAGCAGCTCGTATAGCGGGAACTACAATGAGCAGTTCTTC. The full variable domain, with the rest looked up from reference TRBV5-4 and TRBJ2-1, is ETGVTQSPTHLIKTRGQQVTLRCSSQSGHNTVSWYQQALGQGPQFIFQYYREEENGRGNFPPRFSGLQFPNYSSELNVNALELDDSALYLCASSSYSGNYNEQFFGPGTRLTVL.

The chain's CDR3 is CASSSSGNPYEQYF. CDR3 DNA sequence: TGTGCCAGCAGTTCTTCAGGGAACCCCTACGAGCAGTACTTC. The chain is built from TRBV5-4 and TRBJ2-7; possible D gene TRBD1, 5 bases. Germline V CDR1 and CDR2: SGHNT, YYREEE (reference sequence). CDR3 length: 14 residues. With 5 bases removed from V and 2 bases from J, the gap between germline ends came to 14 bases.

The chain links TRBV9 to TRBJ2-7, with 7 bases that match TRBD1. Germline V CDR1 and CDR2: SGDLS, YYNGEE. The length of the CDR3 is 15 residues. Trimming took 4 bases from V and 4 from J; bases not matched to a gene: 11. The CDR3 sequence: CASSPRQGRAYEQYF. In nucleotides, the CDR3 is TGTGCCAGCAGCCCCAGACAGGGTCGTGCATACGAGCAGTACTTC.

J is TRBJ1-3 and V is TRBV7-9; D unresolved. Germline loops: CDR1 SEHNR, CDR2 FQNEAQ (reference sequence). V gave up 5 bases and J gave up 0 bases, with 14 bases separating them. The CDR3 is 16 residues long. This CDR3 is CASSRAPHFSGNTIYF. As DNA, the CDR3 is TGTGCCAGCAGCCGAGCCCCTCATTTCTCTGGAAACACCATATATTTT.

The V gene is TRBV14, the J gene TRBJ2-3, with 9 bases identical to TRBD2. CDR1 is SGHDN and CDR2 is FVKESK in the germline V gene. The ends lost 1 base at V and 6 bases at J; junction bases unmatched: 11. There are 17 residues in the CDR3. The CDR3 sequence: CASSQARGGGGADTQYF. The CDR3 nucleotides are TGTGCCAGCAGCCAAGCCCGAGGCGGCGGGGGGGCGGATACGCAGTATTTT.

CDR3 DNA sequence: TGTGCCAGCAAGGGTTCGTGGACGGGGCAAGAGACCCAGTACTTC. As protein: CASKGSWTGQETQYF. The rearrangement links TRBV7-2 to TRBJ2-5; possibly TRBD2 for D (5 bases). CDR3 length: 15 residues. The V gene lost 7 bases and the J gene lost 2 bases, with 17 bases spanning the gap. Germline values: CDR1 SGHTA, CDR2 FQGNSA.

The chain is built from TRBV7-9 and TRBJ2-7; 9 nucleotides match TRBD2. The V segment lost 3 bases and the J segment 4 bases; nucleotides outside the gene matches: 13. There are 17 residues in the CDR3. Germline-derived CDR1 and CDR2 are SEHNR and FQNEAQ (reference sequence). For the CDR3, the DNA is TGTGCCAGCAGCTTTACCTCCTTAGCGGGAGAGGGGTACGAGCAGTACTTC. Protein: CASSFTSLAGEGYEQYF.

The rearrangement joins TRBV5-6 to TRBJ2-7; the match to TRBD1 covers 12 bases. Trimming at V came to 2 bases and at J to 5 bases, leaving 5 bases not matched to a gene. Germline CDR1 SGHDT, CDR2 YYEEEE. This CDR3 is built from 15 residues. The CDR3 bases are TGTGCCAGCAGCTTTTTGGGGACAGGGGGCCACGAGCAGTACTTC. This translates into CASSFLGTGGHEQYF.

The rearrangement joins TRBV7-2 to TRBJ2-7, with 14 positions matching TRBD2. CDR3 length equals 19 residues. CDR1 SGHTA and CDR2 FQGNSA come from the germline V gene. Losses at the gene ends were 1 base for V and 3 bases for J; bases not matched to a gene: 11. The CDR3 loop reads CASSLVGLRGLAGDYEQYF. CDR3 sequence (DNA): TGTGCCAGCAGCTTAGTGGGGCTTCGGGGACTAGCGGGAGACTACGAGCAGTACTTC.

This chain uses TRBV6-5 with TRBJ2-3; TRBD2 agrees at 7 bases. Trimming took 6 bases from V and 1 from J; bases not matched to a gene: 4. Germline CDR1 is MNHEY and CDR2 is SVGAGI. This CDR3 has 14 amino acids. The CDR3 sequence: CASRDAGGTDTQYF. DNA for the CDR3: TGTGCCAGCAGGGACGCGGGGGGCACAGATACGCAGTATTTT.

CDR3 sequence reads: CASSPTGVNGYTF. The CDR3 bases are TGTGCCAGCAGCCCGACAGGGGTTAATGGCTACACCTTC. The rearrangement links TRBV11-2 to TRBJ1-2; 8 bases line up with TRBD1. Germline CDR1 SGHAT, CDR2 FQNNGV. Trimming took 5 bases from V and 6 from J; bases not matched to a gene: 5. The CDR3 sequence is 13 residues long.

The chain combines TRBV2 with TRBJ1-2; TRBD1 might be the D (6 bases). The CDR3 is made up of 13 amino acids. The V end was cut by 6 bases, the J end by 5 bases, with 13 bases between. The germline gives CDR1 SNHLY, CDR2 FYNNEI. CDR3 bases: TGTGCCAGCAGCGCCGGGACATCGTATGGCTACACCTTC. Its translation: CASSAGTSYGYTF.

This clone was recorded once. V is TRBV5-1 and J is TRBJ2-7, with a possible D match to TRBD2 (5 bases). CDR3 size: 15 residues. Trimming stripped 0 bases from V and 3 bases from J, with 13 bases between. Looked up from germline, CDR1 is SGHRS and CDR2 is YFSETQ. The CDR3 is CASSLDPGSGYEQYF. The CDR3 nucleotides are TGCGCCAGCAGCTTGGATCCTGGGAGCGGCTACGAGCAGTACTTC.

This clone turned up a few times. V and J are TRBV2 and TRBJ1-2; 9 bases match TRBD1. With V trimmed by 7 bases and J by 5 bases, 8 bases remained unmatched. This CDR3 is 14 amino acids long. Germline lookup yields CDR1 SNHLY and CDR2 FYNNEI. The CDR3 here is CASKRDRALYGYTF. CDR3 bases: TGTGCCAGCAAACGGGACAGGGCTTTATATGGCTACACCTTC.

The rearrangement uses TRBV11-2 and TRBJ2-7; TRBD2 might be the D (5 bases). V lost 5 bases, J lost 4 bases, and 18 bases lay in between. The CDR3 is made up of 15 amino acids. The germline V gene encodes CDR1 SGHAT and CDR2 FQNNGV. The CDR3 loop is CASSPRRVARYEQYF. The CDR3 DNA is TGTGCCAGCAGCCCCCGTAGGGTAGCGAGGTACGAGCAGTACTTC.

The CDR3 here is CASSYGQGAREQFF. The CDR3 DNA sequence: TGTGCCAGCAGCTATGGACAGGGGGCACGGGAGCAGTTCTTC. The genes are TRBV7-8 and TRBJ2-1; 11 bases map to TRBD1. The ends lost 4 bases at V and 10 bases at J; junction bases unmatched: 6. Germline CDR1 reads SGHVS; CDR2 reads FQNEAQ. The CDR3 runs to 14 residues.

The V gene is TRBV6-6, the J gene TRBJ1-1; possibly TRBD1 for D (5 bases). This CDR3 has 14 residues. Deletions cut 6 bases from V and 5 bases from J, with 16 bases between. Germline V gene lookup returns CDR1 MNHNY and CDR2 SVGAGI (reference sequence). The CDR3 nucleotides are TGTGCCAGCAGGGCCGGGCAGGGAAAAACTGAAGCTTTCTTT. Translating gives CASRAGQGKTEAFF.

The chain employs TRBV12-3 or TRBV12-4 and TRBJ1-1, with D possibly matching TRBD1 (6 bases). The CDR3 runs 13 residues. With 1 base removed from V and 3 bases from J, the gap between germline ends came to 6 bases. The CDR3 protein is CASSLGGHTEAFF. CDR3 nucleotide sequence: TGTGCCAGCAGTTTAGGGGGGCACACTGAAGCTTTCTTT.

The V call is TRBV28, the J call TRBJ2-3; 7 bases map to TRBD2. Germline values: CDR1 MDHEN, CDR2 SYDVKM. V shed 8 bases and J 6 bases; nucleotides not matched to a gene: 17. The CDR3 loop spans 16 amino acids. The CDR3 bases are TGTGCCAGCGGCCCGAGGGAGGGAGGGAGGTCCGATACGCAGTATTTT. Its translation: CASGPREGGRSDTQYF.

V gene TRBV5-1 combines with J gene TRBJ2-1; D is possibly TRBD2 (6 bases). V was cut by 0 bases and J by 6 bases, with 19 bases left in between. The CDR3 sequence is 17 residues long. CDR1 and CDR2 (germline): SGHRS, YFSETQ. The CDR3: CASSLATLRERINEQFF. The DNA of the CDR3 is TGCGCCAGCAGCTTGGCTACGCTACGGGAGCGCATCAATGAGCAGTTCTTC.

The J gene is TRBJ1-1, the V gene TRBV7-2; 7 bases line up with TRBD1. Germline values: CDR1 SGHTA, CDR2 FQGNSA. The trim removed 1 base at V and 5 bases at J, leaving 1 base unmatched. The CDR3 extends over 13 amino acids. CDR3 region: CASSLVRGTEAFF. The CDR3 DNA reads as TGTGCCAGCAGCTTAGTCAGGGGGACTGAAGCTTTCTTT.

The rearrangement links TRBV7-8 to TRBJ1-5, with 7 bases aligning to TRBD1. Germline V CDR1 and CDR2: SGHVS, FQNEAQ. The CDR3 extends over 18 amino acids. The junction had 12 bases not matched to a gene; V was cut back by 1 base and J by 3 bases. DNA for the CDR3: TGTGCCAGCAGCTTAGACAGGGGAAGGATGGGGACCAATCAGCCCCAGCATTTT. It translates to CASSLDRGRMGTNQPQHF.